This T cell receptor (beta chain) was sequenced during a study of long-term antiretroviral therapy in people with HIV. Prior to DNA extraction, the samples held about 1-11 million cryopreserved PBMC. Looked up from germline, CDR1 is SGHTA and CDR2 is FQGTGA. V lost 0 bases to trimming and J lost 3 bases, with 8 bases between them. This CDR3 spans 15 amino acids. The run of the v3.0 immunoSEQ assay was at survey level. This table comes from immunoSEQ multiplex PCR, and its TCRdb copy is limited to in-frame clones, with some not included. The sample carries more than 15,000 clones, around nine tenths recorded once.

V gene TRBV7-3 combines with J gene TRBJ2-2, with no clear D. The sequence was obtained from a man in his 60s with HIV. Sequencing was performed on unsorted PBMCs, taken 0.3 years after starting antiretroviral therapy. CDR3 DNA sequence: TGTGCCAGCAGCTTAACGGGCGGAGACACCGGGGAGCTGTTTTTT. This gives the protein CASSLTGGDTGELFF.